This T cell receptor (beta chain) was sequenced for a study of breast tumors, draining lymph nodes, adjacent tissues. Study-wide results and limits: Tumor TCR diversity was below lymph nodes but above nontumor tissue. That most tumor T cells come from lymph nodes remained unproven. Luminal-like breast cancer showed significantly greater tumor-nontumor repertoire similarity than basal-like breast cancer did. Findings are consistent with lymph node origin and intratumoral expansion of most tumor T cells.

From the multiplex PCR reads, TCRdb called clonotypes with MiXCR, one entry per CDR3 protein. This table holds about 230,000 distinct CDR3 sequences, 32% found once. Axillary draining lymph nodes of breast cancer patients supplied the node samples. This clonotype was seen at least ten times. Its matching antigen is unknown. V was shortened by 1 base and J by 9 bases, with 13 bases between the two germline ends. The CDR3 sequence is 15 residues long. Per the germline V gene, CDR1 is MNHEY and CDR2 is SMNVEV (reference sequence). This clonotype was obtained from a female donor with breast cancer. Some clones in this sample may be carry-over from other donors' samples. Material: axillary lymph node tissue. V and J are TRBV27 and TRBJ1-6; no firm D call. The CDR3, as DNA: TGTGCCAGCAGTTTATACCCATCCGGAAGTTCACCCCTCCACTTT. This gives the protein CASSLYPSGSSPLHF.